One TCR beta chain is described in this entry. No antigen is known for it. The primer mix had 60 Vbeta and 13 Jbeta primers. This table comes from immunoSEQ multiplex PCR, and its TCRdb copy is limited to in-frame clones, with some not included. Here the sample spans 120,000 to 150,000 clones, approximately 80% being singletons. The sample originates from a study of cytomegalovirus exposure and HLA in healthy donors. Overall study findings and caveats: It is likely that the observed cluster of highly shared sequence variants was a sequencing artifact. In an earlier analysis, in 587 donors, most V segments appeared productive either ~87% or ~30% of the time.

The clonotype was recovered from a man aged 35-49 years in good health and CMV-seropositive. Input material: PBMCs.

As DNA, the CDR3 is TGTGCCAGCAGTTTGGGAGGGGAACAGCCCCAGCATTTT. This codes for CASSLGGEQPQHF. The gene calls are TRBV7-9 and TRBJ1-5; D might be TRBD1 (5 bases). The CDR3 has 13 residues. Germline values: CDR1 SEHNR, CDR2 FQNEAQ (reference sequence). V was trimmed by 6 bases and J by 7 bases, leaving 13 bases between them.